The entry that follows covers one TCR beta chain sequence. This specimen belongs to a study of T-cell memory formation after mild COVID-19. This CDR3 has 17 amino acids. The V gene end was trimmed by 5 bases and the J gene end by 2 bases; junction bases not matched to a gene: 13. Germline V gene sequence: CDR1 SGHTA, CDR2 FQGNSA. TCRdb processed the 5' RACE reads anew with MiXCR; each CDR3 protein has one entry. The table has hundreds of thousands of distinct CDR3 sequences, 15% to 19% seen once. The sequence came from an adult woman who had mild COVID-19 (a few samples of this study predate the infection). Cell type and time point are not known. Sample: PBMCs or a T cell subset sorted from them (not recorded which). The chain is built from TRBV7-2 and TRBJ1-2; 8 positions match TRBD1. In nucleotides, the CDR3 is TGTGCCAGCAGCCCAAAAATCCGGGACAGGACCAACTATGGCTACACCTTC. Its protein product is CASSPKIRDRTNYGYTF. Full variable domain (missing parts from reference TRBV7-2 and TRBJ1-2): GAGVSQSPSNKVTEKGKDVELRCDPISGHTALYWYRQSLGQGLEFLIYFQGNSAPDKSGLPSDRFSAERTGGSVSTLTIQRTQQEDSAVYLCASSPKIRDRTNYGYTFGSGTRLTVV.